This T cell receptor beta chain was sequenced in a study of cytomegalovirus exposure and HLA in healthy donors. Repertoires were generated with immunoSEQ multiplex PCR, while TCRdb's copy carries only in-frame clones and drops some. The sample carries some 330,000 clones, 86% recorded once. This TCR was recovered from a woman aged 18 to 35 in good health and CMV-seronegative. The specimen was PBMCs.

DNA for the CDR3: TGTGCCATCAGACCACAGGGGGCCGGTGGAAACACCATATATTTT. Residues: CAIRPQGAGGNTIYF. J is TRBJ1-3 and V is TRBV10-3; 9 nucleotides agree with TRBD1. The CDR3 runs 15 residues. The ends lost 6 bases at V and 3 bases at J; junction bases unmatched: 6. Germline V lookup: CDR1 ENHRY, CDR2 SYGVKD.